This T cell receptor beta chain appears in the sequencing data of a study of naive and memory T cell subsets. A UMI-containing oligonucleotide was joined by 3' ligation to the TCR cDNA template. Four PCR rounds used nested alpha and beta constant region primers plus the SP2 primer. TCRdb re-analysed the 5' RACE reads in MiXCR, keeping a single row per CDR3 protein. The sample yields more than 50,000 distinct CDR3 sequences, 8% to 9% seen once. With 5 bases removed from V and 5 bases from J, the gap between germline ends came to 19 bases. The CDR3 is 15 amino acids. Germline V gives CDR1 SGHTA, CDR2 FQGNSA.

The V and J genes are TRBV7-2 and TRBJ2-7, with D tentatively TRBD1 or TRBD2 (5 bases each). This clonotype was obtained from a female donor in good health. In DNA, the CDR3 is TGTGCCAGCAGCCGACGGGGCAGGGCTCAGGACGAGCAGTACTTC. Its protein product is CASSRRGRAQDEQYF.